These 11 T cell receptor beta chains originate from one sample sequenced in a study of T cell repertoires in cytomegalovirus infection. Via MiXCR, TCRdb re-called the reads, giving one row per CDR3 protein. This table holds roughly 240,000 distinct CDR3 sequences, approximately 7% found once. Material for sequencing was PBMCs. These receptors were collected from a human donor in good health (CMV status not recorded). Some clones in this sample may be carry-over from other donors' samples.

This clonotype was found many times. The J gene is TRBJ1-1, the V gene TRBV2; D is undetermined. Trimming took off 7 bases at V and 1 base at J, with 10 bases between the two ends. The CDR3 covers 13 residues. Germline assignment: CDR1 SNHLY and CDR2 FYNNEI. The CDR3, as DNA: TGTGCCAGCAAGGAGGCAGAGAACACTGAAGCTTTCTTT. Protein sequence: CASKEAENTEAFF.

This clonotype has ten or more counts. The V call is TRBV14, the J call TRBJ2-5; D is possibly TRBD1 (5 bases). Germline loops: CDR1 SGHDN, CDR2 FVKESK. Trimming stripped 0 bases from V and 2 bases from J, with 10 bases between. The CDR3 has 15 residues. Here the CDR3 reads CASSQDLRQQETQYF. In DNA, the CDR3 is TGTGCCAGCAGCCAAGATCTTAGACAGCAAGAGACCCAGTACTTC.

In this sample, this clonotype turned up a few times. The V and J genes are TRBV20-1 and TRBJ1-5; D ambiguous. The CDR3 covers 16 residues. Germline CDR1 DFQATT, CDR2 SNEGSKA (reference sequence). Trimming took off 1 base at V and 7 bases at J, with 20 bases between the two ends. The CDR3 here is CSARVREGTLRQPQHF. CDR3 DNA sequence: TGCAGTGCTAGAGTTCGTGAGGGAACCCTCAGGCAGCCCCAGCATTTT.

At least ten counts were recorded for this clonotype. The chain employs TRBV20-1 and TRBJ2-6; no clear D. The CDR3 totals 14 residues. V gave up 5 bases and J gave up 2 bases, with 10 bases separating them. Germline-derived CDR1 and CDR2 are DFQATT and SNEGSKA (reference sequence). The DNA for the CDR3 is TGCAGTGCTCCTCTCCTTACTGGGGCCAACGTCCTGACTTTC. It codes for CSAPLLTGANVLTF.

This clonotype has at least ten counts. CDR3 region: CASSPTGGRPQNGYTF. DNA for the CDR3: TGTGCCAGTAGTCCAACAGGGGGCCGGCCCCAAAATGGCTACACCTTC. The V and J genes are TRBV19 and TRBJ1-2; 9 nucleotides line up with TRBD1. Germline loops: CDR1 LNHDA, CDR2 SQIVND (reference sequence). CDR3 length: 16 amino acids. The V segment lost 5 bases and the J segment 6 bases; nucleotides outside the gene matches: 13.

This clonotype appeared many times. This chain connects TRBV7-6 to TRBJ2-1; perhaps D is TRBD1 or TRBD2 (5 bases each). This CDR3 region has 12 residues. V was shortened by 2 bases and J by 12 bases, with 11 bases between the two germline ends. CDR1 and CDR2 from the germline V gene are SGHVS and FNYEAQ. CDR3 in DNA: TGTGCCAGCAGCTTACGGGGCGCAGGGCAGTTCTTC. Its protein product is CASSLRGAGQFF.

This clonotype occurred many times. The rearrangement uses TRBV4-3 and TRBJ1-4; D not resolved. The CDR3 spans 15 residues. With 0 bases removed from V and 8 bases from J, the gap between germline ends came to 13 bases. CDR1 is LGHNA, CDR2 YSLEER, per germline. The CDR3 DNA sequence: TGCGCCAGCAGCCAAGATATTGGGGAACCGGAAAAACTGTTTTTT. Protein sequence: CASSQDIGEPEKLFF.

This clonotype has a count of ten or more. CDR3 loop: CSGGRAGASTGELFF. Here the CDR3 DNA reads TGCAGCGGAGGCCGGGCGGGGGCCAGCACCGGGGAGCTGTTTTTT. The chain uses TRBV29-1 and TRBJ2-2; perhaps TRBD2 as D (7 bases). CDR1 is SQVTM, CDR2 ANQGSEA, per germline. The CDR3 extends over 15 amino acids. The V gene lost 7 bases and the J gene lost 4 bases, with 19 bases spanning the gap.

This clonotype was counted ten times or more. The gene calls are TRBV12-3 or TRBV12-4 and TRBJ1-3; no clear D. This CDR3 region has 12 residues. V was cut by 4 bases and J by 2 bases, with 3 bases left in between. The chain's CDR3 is CASSYPGNTIYF. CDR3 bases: TGTGCCAGCAGTTACCCTGGAAACACCATATATTTT.

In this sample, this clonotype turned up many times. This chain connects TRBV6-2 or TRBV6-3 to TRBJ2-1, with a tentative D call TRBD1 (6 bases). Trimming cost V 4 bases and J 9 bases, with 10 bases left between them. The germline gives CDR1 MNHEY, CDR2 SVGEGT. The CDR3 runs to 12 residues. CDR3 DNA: TGTGCCAGCAGTTCTACAGGGTTTGAGCAGTTCTTC. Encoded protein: CASSSTGFEQFF.

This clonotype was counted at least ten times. For the CDR3, the DNA is TGTGCCAGCAGCCCAACGACTCCCTCGGGCACCATATATTTT. Translated: CASSPTTPSGTIYF. The chain couples TRBV7-2 to TRBJ1-3; unclear D gene. This CDR3 region has 14 residues. Germline CDR1 reads SGHTA; CDR2 reads FQGNSA. V was shortened by 5 bases and J by 9 bases, with 17 bases between the two germline ends.